This T cell receptor beta chain was sequenced in a study of blood T cell repertoires in COVID-19. In the study overall: Samples came from the United States, Italy and Spain, spanning acute and convalescent COVID-19.

Germline CDR1 and CDR2: MNHEY and SMNVEV (reference sequence). Losses at the gene ends were 8 bases for V and 7 bases for J; bases not matched to a gene: 13. This CDR3 contains 14 residues. Original handling: Reference gene primer amplification gave estimated nucleated cell counts. TCRdb keeps only in-frame clones here, not all; method: immunoSEQ multiplex PCR. For V, J and clone size, that table is used; D and trimming come from the DNA. The sample consists of more than 300,000 clones, over 75% of them appearing once. This rearrangement joins TRBV27 to TRBJ2-7; 8 nucleotides match TRBD2. The sequenced material came from peripheral blood. The clonotype comes from a woman aged 25 to 39 with COVID-19, enrolled during active disease. Here the CDR3 DNA reads TGTGCCAGCGGCCAGGGGCTAGCGGGTCGTGAGCAGTACTTC. Its protein product is CASGQGLAGREQYF.